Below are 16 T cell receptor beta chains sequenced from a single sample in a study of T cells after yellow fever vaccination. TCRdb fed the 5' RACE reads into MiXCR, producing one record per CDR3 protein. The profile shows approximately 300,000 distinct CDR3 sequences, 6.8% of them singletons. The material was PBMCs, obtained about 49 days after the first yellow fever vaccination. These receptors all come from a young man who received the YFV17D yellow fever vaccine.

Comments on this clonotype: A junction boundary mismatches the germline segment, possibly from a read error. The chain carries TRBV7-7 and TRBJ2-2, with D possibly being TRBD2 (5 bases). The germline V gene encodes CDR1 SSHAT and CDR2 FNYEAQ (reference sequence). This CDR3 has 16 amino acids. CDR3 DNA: TGTGCTAGCAGCTTAGAGGGATCGGGGATCGGCGGGGAGCTGTTTTTT. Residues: CASSLEGSGIGGELFF.

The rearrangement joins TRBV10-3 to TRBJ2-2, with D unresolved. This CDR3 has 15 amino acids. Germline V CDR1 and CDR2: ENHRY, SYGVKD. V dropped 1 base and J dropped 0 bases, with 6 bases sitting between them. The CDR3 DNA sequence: TGTGCCATCAGTGAGTACCCGCCGAACACCGGGGAGCTGTTTTTT. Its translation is CAISEYPPNTGELFF.

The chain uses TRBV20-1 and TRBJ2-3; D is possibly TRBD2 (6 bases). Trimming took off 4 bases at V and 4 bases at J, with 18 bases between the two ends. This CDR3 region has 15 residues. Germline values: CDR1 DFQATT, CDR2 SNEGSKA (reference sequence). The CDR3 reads CSATPGRGSPDTQYF. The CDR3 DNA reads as TGCAGTGCTACACCCGGCCGGGGGTCCCCAGATACGCAGTATTTT.

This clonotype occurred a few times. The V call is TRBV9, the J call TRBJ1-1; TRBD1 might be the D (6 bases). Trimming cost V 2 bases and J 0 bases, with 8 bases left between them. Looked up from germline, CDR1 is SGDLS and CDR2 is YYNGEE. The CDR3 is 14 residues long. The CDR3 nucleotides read TGTGCCAGCAGCGTCGGGGGCATGAACACTGAAGCTTTCTTT. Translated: CASSVGGMNTEAFF.

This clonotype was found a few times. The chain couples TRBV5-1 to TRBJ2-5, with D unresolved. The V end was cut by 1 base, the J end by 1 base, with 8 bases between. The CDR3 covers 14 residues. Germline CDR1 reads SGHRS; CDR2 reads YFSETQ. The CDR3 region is CASSLIDPQETQYF. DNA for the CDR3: TGCGCCAGCAGCTTGATCGACCCCCAAGAGACCCAGTACTTC.

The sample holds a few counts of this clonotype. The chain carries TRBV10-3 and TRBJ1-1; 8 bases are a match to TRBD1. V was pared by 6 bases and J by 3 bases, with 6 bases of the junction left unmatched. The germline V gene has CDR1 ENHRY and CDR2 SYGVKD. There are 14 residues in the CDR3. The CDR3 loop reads CAIRNTGGDTEAFF. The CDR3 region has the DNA TGTGCCATCAGGAACACAGGGGGTGACACTGAAGCTTTCTTT.

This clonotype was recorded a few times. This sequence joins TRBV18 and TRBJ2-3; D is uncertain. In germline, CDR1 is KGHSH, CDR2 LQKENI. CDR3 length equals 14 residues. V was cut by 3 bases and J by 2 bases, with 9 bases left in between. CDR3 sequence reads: CASSPARATDTQYF. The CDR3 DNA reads TGTGCCAGCTCACCGGCCCGGGCCACAGATACGCAGTATTTT.

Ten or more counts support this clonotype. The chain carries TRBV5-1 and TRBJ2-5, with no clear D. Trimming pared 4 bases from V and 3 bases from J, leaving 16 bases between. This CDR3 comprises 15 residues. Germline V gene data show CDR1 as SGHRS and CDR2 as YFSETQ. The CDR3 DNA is TGCGCCAGCAGCACCGGAACCAGGCCTGAAGAGACCCAGTACTTC. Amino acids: CASSTGTRPEETQYF. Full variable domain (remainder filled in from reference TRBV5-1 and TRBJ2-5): KAGVTQTPRYLIKTRGQQVTLSCSPISGHRSVSWYQQTPGQGLQFLFEYFSETQRNKGNFPGRFSGRQFSNSRSEMNVSTLELGDSALYLCASSTGTRPEETQYFGPGTRLLVL.

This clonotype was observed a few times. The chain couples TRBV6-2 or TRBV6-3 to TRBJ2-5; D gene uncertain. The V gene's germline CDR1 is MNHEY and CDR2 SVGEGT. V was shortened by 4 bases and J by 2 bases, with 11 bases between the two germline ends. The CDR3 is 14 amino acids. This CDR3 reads CASSSSEVQETQYF. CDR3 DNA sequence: TGTGCCAGCAGTTCCTCCGAGGTACAAGAGACCCAGTACTTC.

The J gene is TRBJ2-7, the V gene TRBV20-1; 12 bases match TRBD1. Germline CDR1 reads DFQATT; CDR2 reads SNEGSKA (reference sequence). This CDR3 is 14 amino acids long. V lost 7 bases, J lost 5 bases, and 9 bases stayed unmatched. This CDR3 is CSVQGQGAKNEQYF. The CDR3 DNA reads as TGCAGTGTTCAGGGACAGGGGGCTAAGAACGAGCAGTACTTC.

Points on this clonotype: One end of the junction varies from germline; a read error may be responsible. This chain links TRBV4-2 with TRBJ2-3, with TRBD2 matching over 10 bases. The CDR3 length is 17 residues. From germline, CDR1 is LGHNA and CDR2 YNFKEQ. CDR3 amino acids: CASSQAASGGSTDTQNF. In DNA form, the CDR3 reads TGTGCCAGCAGCCAAGCTGCTAGCGGGGGTAGCACAGATACGCAGAATTTT.

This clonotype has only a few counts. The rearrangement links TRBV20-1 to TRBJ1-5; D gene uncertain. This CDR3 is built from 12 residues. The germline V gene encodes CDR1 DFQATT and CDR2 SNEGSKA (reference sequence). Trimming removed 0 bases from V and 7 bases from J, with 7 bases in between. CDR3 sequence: CSARDQRQPQHF. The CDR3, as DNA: TGCAGTGCTAGAGATCAGAGACAGCCCCAGCATTTT.

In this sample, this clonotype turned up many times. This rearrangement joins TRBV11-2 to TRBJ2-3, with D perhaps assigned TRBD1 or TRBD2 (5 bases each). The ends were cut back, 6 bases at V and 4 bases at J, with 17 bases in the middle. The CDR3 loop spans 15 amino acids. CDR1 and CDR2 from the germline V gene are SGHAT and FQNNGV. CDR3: CASRLGAGRADTQYF. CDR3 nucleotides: TGTGCCAGCAGACTAGGTGCGGGCAGGGCAGATACGCAGTATTTT.

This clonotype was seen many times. CDR3 sequence (DNA): TGCGCCAGCAGCAGGTTTACCGGGGAGCTGTTTTTT. As protein: CASSRFTGELFF. This rearrangement joins TRBV5-1 to TRBJ2-2; D remains ambiguous. The CDR3 contains 12 residues. V lost 4 bases and J lost 5, with 6 bases in between. Looked up from germline, CDR1 is SGHRS and CDR2 is YFSETQ.

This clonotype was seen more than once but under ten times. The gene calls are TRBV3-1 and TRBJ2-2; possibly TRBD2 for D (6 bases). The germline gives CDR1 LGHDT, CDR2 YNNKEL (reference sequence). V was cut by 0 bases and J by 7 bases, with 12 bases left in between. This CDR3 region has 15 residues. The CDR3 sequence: CASSQDPGDGGELFF. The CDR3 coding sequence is TGTGCCAGCAGCCAAGATCCGGGGGATGGCGGGGAGCTGTTTTTT.

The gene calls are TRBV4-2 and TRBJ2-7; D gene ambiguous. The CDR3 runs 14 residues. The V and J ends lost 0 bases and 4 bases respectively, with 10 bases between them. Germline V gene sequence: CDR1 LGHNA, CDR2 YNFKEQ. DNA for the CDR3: TGTGCCAGCAGCCAAGATCTGGTTGCATACGAGCAGTACTTC. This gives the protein CASSQDLVAYEQYF.